Listed below are T cell receptor beta chains from one sample, sequenced in a study of T cell repertoires in cytomegalovirus infection. MiXCR, applied by TCRdb to the reads, yields one record per CDR3 protein. Here the sample spans more than 400,000 distinct CDR3 sequences, 26% being singletons. Sequenced input: PBMCs. All receptors come from a human donor in good health (CMV status not recorded). Some clones in this sample may be carry-over from other donors' samples. Both conserved end residues are part of each CDR3. A D gene is named only where the DNA matches it firmly. Clone size, where shown, is once, few, many, or a class for clones that have expanded.

V: TRBV24-1; D: NA; size: NA; J: TRBJ2-3; DNA: TGTGCCACCCGGGACTCCAGCACAGATACGCAGTATTTT; CDR3: CATRDSSTDTQYF
V: TRBV7-9; D: NA; size: few; J: TRBJ2-5; DNA: TGTGCCAGCAGCACCTACCTGGAGGGGACCCAGTACTTC; CDR3: CASSTYLEGTQYF
V: TRBV7-6; D: NA; size: many; J: TRBJ1-5; DNA: TGTGCCAGCAGATCCGCGGGGCAAAATCAGCCCCAGCATTTT; CDR3: CASRSAGQNQPQHF
V: TRBV7-9; D: NA; size: many; J: TRBJ1-3; DNA: TGTGCCAGCAGCTCGCAGGACTCTGGAAACACCATATATTTT; CDR3: CASSSQDSGNTIYF
V: TRBV7-2; D: NA; size: many; J: TRBJ2-7; DNA: TGTGCCAGCAGGAGGGACATTGGGGGATTCTACGAGCAGTACTTC; CDR3: CASRRDIGGFYEQYF
V: TRBV6-6; D: TRBD2; size: NA; J: TRBJ2-3; DNA: TGTGCCAGCAGACCTCCCCGTACTAGCGGGAAAGGGACAGATACGCAGTATTTT; CDR3: CASRPPRTSGKGTDTQYF
V: TRBV12-3/TRBV12-4; D: NA; size: NA; J: TRBJ1-1; DNA: TGTGCCAGCAGTAAGGGGGGGATAACAGCAGCGAACACTGAAGCTTTCTTT; CDR3: CASSKGGITAANTEAFF
V: TRBV4-1; D: NA; size: NA; J: TRBJ1-2; DNA: TGCGCCAGCAGCCAAGCCCTCCGCGGCACCCTGGCCGGCTACACCTTC; CDR3: CASSQALRGTLAGYTF
V: TRBV5-6; D: TRBD2; size: NA; J: TRBJ2-7; DNA: TGTGCCAGCAGCTTGGCGCCTAGCGGGAGTTACGAGCAGTACTTC; CDR3: CASSLAPSGSYEQYF
V: TRBV2; D: NA; size: few; J: TRBJ2-5; DNA: TGTGCCAGCAGTGAAGGGCAGGGGCAAGAGACCCAGTACTTC; CDR3: CASSEGQGQETQYF
V: TRBV6-5; D: NA; size: few; J: TRBJ2-3; DNA: TGTGCCAGCAGTTACGGGGTAGGCACAGATACGCAGTATTTT; CDR3: CASSYGVGTDTQYF
V: TRBV5-6; D: NA; size: NA; J: TRBJ2-4; DNA: TGTGCCAGCAGCTTGGGACTCCCTATGGACATTCAGTACTTC; CDR3: CASSLGLPMDIQYF
V: TRBV6-2/TRBV6-3; D: TRBD1; size: many; J: TRBJ1-1; DNA: TGTGCCAGCAGTGGGACAGACCATGGGACTGAAGCTTTCTTT; CDR3: CASSGTDHGTEAFF
V: TRBV29-1; D: NA; size: NA; J: TRBJ2-1; DNA: TGCAGCGCCGTGGGGGTTTACAATGAGCAGTTCTTC; CDR3: CSAVGVYNEQFF
V: TRBV19; D: TRBD2; size: NA; J: TRBJ2-1; DNA: TGTGCCAGTAGTAACCCGACGGCTAGCGGGAGCCCTTTTGTGCAGTTCTTC; CDR3: CASSNPTASGSPFVQFF
V: TRBV7-8; D: NA; size: few; J: TRBJ1-2; DNA: TGTGCCAGCAGCTTAGCGAGGCAAGGAGATGGCTACACCTTC; CDR3: CASSLARQGDGYTF
V: TRBV28; D: NA; size: few; J: TRBJ2-7; DNA: TGTGCCAGCAGTTTAAACGAGCAGTACTTC; CDR3: CASSLNEQYF
V: TRBV12-3/TRBV12-4; D: TRBD1; size: NA; J: TRBJ2-2; DNA: TGTGCCAGCAGTAGGGACAGGGTTTTCACCGGGGAGCTGTTTTTT; CDR3: CASSRDRVFTGELFF
V: TRBV7-2; D: NA; size: NA; J: TRBJ1-1; DNA: TGTGCCAGCAGTCAGGACGGGAACACTGAAGCTTTCTTT; CDR3: CASSQDGNTEAFF
V: TRBV5-8; D: NA; size: NA; J: TRBJ1-1; DNA: TGTGCCAGCAGTTCCTCCCGGGGTCTGAACACTGAAGCTTTCTTT; CDR3: CASSSSRGLNTEAFF
V: TRBV27; D: NA; size: few; J: TRBJ2-6; DNA: TGTGCCAGCCGATCTCTGGGGGGGGCCAACGTCCTGACTTTC; CDR3: CASRSLGGANVLTF
V: TRBV11-3; D: NA; size: NA; J: TRBJ2-1; DNA: TGTGCCAGCGGAGTAGGACCCCCCAGCAATGAGCAGTTCTTC; CDR3: CASGVGPPSNEQFF
V: TRBV11-2; D: TRBD1; size: few; J: TRBJ2-3; DNA: TGTGCCAGCAGCTTAGACCCTAGGGGGCGCACAGATACGCAGTATTTT; CDR3: CASSLDPRGRTDTQYF
V: TRBV25-1; D: NA; size: NA; J: TRBJ1-5; DNA: TGTGCCAGCAGTGGGGGGGGGAGCAATCAGCCCCAGCATTTT; CDR3: CASSGGGSNQPQHF
V: TRBV9; D: NA; size: NA; J: TRBJ1-2; DNA: TGTGCCAGCAGCGTAGAGGTGCTGCCCTATGGCTACACCTTC; CDR3: CASSVEVLPYGYTF
V: TRBV6-2/TRBV6-3; D: NA; size: few; J: TRBJ2-7; DNA: TGTGCCAGCAGTTACTCGAGCGGGCAGTACTTC; CDR3: CASSYSSGQYF
V: TRBV7-8; D: NA; size: many; J: TRBJ1-5; DNA: TGTGCCAGCAGCTTAGCGTGGGACGGTGAACTTACAAATCAGCCCCAGCATTTT; CDR3: CASSLAWDGELTNQPQHF
V: TRBV12-3/TRBV12-4; D: NA; size: few; J: TRBJ2-3; DNA: TGTGCCAGCAGAATCTACCAGACCACAGATACGCAGTATTTT; CDR3: CASRIYQTTDTQYF
V: TRBV12-3/TRBV12-4; D: NA; size: few; J: TRBJ2-3; DNA: TGTGCCAGCAGTTTAATCACGGGCCTCACAGATACGCAGTATTTT; CDR3: CASSLITGLTDTQYF
V: TRBV24-1; D: NA; size: NA; J: TRBJ2-1; DNA: TGTGCCACCAGTGGGAGCTTAGGCAATGAGCAGTTCTTC; CDR3: CATSGSLGNEQFF
V: TRBV12-3/TRBV12-4; D: NA; size: NA; J: TRBJ2-3; DNA: TGTGCCAGCAGCCCCACAGGATTAAGGCAGTATTTT; CDR3: CASSPTGLRQYF
V: TRBV4-3; D: NA; size: few; J: TRBJ2-5; DNA: TGCGCCAGCAGCCAAGGACGGTACCAAGAGACCCAGTACTTC; CDR3: CASSQGRYQETQYF
V: TRBV7-6; D: TRBD1; size: few; J: TRBJ2-1; DNA: TGTGCCAGCAGCCCCGGACCGAGGGACAGGGCCGAGCAGTTCTTC; CDR3: CASSPGPRDRAEQFF
V: TRBV18; D: NA; size: NA; J: TRBJ2-2; DNA: TGTGCCAGCTCCCCCAGGGAGGATGCTACGGGGGAGCTGTTTTTT; CDR3: CASSPREDATGELFF
V: TRBV20-1; D: TRBD2; size: NA; J: TRBJ2-7; DNA: TGCAGTGCTAGAGTTCGAGCGGGAGGCTACGAGCAGTACTTC; CDR3: CSARVRAGGYEQYF
V: TRBV12-3/TRBV12-4; D: NA; size: many; J: TRBJ1-2; DNA: TGTGCCAGCAGTTTAACGGACTCGGGTAACTATGGCTACACCTTC; CDR3: CASSLTDSGNYGYTF
V: TRBV6-2/TRBV6-3; D: TRBD1; size: NA; J: TRBJ2-7; DNA: TGTGCCAGCAGTAAGGGGGCGAGCTCCTACGAGCAGTACTTC; CDR3: CASSKGASSYEQYF